The entry below gives a single T cell receptor beta chain sequence along with its context. The germline gives CDR1 SNHLY, CDR2 FYNNEI. CDR3 size: 14 residues. The V gene end was trimmed by 4 bases and the J gene end by 7 bases; junction bases not matched to a gene: 4. This entry comes from a study of blood T cell repertoires in COVID-19. About the study: Both acute and convalescent COVID-19 samples were obtained from the United States, Italy and Spain. Sources were T cells, B-cell-depleted T cells, or PBMCs; the material itself was cDNA or gDNA.

Authors' data handling: Researchers report that nucleated cell counts were estimated from reference gene primer amplification. Some clones are missing from TCRdb's copy, which holds only in-frame ones; the method was immunoSEQ multiplex PCR. D and trimming come from the DNA, and the V and J calls and clone size come from that table. The data contain roughly 80,000 clones, roughly four fifths of them singletons. The receptor was derived from a man older than 75 with acute or convalescent COVID-19. Sequenced sample: peripheral blood. This sequence joins TRBV2 and TRBJ1-4; TRBD1 matches at 9 bases. DNA of the CDR3: TGTGCCAGCAGTGGGGACAGGGCGAGTGAAAAACTGTTTTTT. The encoded protein is CASSGDRASEKLFF.